A selection of T cell receptor beta chains follows, all from one sample in a study of shared clonotypes between healthy human individuals. Data came from immunoSEQ multiplex PCR; TCRdb stores just in-frame clones and leaves some out. The repertoire has about 560,000 clones, around 81% of them found once; the top ten carry around 12%. The sample was PBMCs. The receptors here all came from a woman between 35 and 50 years old in good health. Some clones in this sample may be carry-over from other donors' samples. CDR3s include the opening cysteine and the closing phenylalanine or tryptophan. Fields, in order: J gene, V gene, clone size, D gene, CDR3 protein, CDR3 DNA. A D gene is named only where the DNA matches it firmly. Where a row states a size, it is once, few, many or the class of an expanded clone; other rows omit it.

J gene: TRBJ2-3
V gene: TRBV11-3
clone size: -
D gene: -
CDR3 protein: CASSLGEQGYTDTQYF
CDR3 DNA: TGTGCCAGCAGCTTAGGCGAGCAGGGCTACACAGATACGCAGTATTTT

J gene: TRBJ2-5
V gene: TRBV2
clone size: once
D gene: TRBD2
CDR3 protein: CASSETSGNGETQYF
CDR3 DNA: TGTGCCAGCAGTGAGACTAGCGGGAATGGGGAGACCCAGTACTTC

J gene: TRBJ1-4
V gene: TRBV28
clone size: -
D gene: -
CDR3 protein: CASRRQPTNEKLFF
CDR3 DNA: TGTGCCAGCAGGAGACAGCCAACTAATGAAAAACTGTTTTTT

J gene: TRBJ2-5
V gene: TRBV25-1
clone size: few
D gene: TRBD2
CDR3 protein: CASSKGLAGKETQYF
CDR3 DNA: TGTGCCAGCAGTAAAGGACTAGCGGGAAAGGAGACCCAGTACTTC

J gene: TRBJ1-2
V gene: TRBV18
clone size: -
D gene: -
CDR3 protein: CASSPATGYNYGYTF
CDR3 DNA: TGTGCCAGCTCACCAGCAACAGGGTATAACTATGGCTACACCTTC

J gene: TRBJ1-1
V gene: TRBV7-6
clone size: -
D gene: -
CDR3 protein: CASSLRENTEAFF
CDR3 DNA: TGTGCCAGCAGCTTAAGGGAGAACACTGAAGCTTTCTTT

J gene: TRBJ1-2
V gene: TRBV28
clone size: few
D gene: -
CDR3 protein: CASTPRTGTNYGYTF
CDR3 DNA: TGTGCCAGCACCCCTAGGACCGGAACTAACTATGGCTACACCTTC

J gene: TRBJ1-1
V gene: TRBV7-1
clone size: once
D gene: -
CDR3 protein: CASSPMDVSSFF
CDR3 DNA: TGTGCCAGCAGCCCAATGGATGTCTCAAGTTTCTTT

J gene: TRBJ1-3
V gene: TRBV28
clone size: -
D gene: -
CDR3 protein: CASSLPSSGNTIYF
CDR3 DNA: TGTGCCAGCAGTCTCCCAAGCTCTGGAAACACCATATATTTT

J gene: TRBJ2-7
V gene: TRBV28
clone size: -
D gene: TRBD1
CDR3 protein: CASSLLSSGDRWNEQYF
CDR3 DNA: TGTGCCAGCAGTTTACTATCGTCGGGGGACAGGTGGAACGAGCAGTACTTC

J gene: TRBJ1-4
V gene: TRBV27
clone size: -
D gene: -
CDR3 protein: CASSFRRGEKLFF
CDR3 DNA: TGTGCCAGCAGTTTTCGCCGAGGGGAAAAACTGTTTTTT

J gene: TRBJ2-1
V gene: TRBV7-2
clone size: -
D gene: -
CDR3 protein: CASRKRAETYNEQFF
CDR3 DNA: TGTGCCAGCAGGAAAAGGGCGGAAACCTACAATGAGCAGTTCTTC

J gene: TRBJ1-2
V gene: TRBV29-1
clone size: -
D gene: -
CDR3 protein: CSVGSGGAGGYTF
CDR3 DNA: TGCAGCGTGGGTTCCGGGGGAGCGGGTGGCTACACCTTC

J gene: TRBJ2-7
V gene: TRBV7-9
clone size: -
D gene: TRBD2
CDR3 protein: CASSGSGSSGNEQYF
CDR3 DNA: TGTGCCAGCAGCGGCAGCGGGAGTAGCGGGAACGAGCAGTACTTC

J gene: TRBJ2-3
V gene: TRBV7-2
clone size: -
D gene: -
CDR3 protein: CASSSVGGLSTDTQYF
CDR3 DNA: TGTGCCAGCAGCTCCGTCGGGGGCCTTAGCACAGATACGCAGTATTTT

J gene: TRBJ2-7
V gene: TRBV30
clone size: -
D gene: -
CDR3 protein: CAWSLRNGGEQYF
CDR3 DNA: TGTGCCTGGAGCCTAAGGAATGGGGGAGAGCAGTACTTC

J gene: TRBJ1-1
V gene: TRBV5-6
clone size: -
D gene: -
CDR3 protein: CASSLGLDNTEAFF
CDR3 DNA: TGTGCCAGCAGCTTGGGGCTGGATAACACTGAAGCTTTCTTT

J gene: TRBJ2-1
V gene: TRBV4-1
clone size: -
D gene: TRBD2
CDR3 protein: CASSQIETSLFNEQFF
CDR3 DNA: TGCGCCAGCAGCCAAATCGAGACTAGCCTTTTCAATGAGCAGTTCTTC

J gene: TRBJ1-2
V gene: TRBV7-2
clone size: -
D gene: -
CDR3 protein: CASSPQGNYGYTF
CDR3 DNA: TGTGCCAGCAGCCCGCAGGGGAACTATGGCTACACCTTC

J gene: TRBJ2-2
V gene: TRBV9
clone size: -
D gene: -
CDR3 protein: CASSVVSGELFF
CDR3 DNA: TGTGCCAGCAGCGTTGTGTCCGGGGAGCTGTTTTTT

J gene: TRBJ2-2
V gene: TRBV2
clone size: many
D gene: -
CDR3 protein: CASGGGSTGELFF
CDR3 DNA: TGTGCCAGCGGGGGGGGCTCCACCGGGGAGCTGTTTTTT

J gene: TRBJ2-3
V gene: TRBV2
clone size: -
D gene: TRBD2
CDR3 protein: CASSSNRIAGGSTDTQYF
CDR3 DNA: TGTGCCAGCAGTTCCAACCGGATAGCGGGAGGGTCGACAGATACGCAGTATTTT

J gene: TRBJ1-1
V gene: TRBV7-9
clone size: -
D gene: -
CDR3 protein: CASSLNSGGTEAFF
CDR3 DNA: TGTGCCAGCAGCCTAAACAGTGGGGGCACTGAAGCTTTCTTT

J gene: TRBJ2-5
V gene: TRBV21-1
clone size: -
D gene: -
CDR3 protein: CASSKEGDRGFQRDRETQYF
CDR3 DNA: TGTGCCAGCAGCAAAGAAGGGGACAGGGGTTTCCAAAGGGATAGGGAGACCCAGTACTTC

J gene: TRBJ2-7
V gene: TRBV7-9
clone size: -
D gene: TRBD2
CDR3 protein: CASTAGGPYEQYF
CDR3 DNA: TGTGCCAGCACAGCGGGAGGTCCCTACGAGCAGTACTTC

J gene: TRBJ1-2
V gene: TRBV2
clone size: -
D gene: -
CDR3 protein: CASTLGYGYTF
CDR3 DNA: TGTGCCAGCACCCTAGGATATGGCTACACCTTC

J gene: TRBJ2-7
V gene: TRBV30
clone size: -
D gene: -
CDR3 protein: CAWSPPAYEQYF
CDR3 DNA: TGTGCCTGGAGCCCACCGGCGTACGAGCAGTACTTC

J gene: TRBJ1-3
V gene: TRBV13
clone size: -
D gene: TRBD1
CDR3 protein: CASSPVSRRGQGHSGNTIYF
CDR3 DNA: TGTGCCAGCAGCCCTGTTTCGCGCCGAGGACAGGGGCACTCTGGAAACACCATATATTTT

J gene: TRBJ2-3
V gene: TRBV2
clone size: -
D gene: -
CDR3 protein: CASSGVERDTQYF
CDR3 DNA: TGTGCCAGCAGTGGGGTTGAGCGAGATACGCAGTATTTT

J gene: TRBJ2-7
V gene: TRBV18
clone size: -
D gene: -
CDR3 protein: CASSPGQYYEQYF
CDR3 DNA: TGTGCCAGCTCACCCGGACAGTACTACGAGCAGTACTTC

J gene: TRBJ2-1
V gene: TRBV4-2
clone size: -
D gene: TRBD2
CDR3 protein: CASSQGISGSFPNEQFF
CDR3 DNA: TGTGCCAGCAGCCAAGGGATTAGCGGGAGTTTTCCCAATGAGCAGTTCTTC

J gene: TRBJ2-7
V gene: TRBV5-8
clone size: -
D gene: TRBD1
CDR3 protein: CASSLDRGQVEQYF
CDR3 DNA: TGTGCCAGCAGCTTGGACAGGGGGCAGGTCGAGCAGTACTTC

J gene: TRBJ1-2
V gene: TRBV14
clone size: once
D gene: -
CDR3 protein: CASSQEVGAAYGYTF
CDR3 DNA: TGTGCCAGCAGCCAAGAAGTAGGTGCAGCCTATGGCTACACCTTC

J gene: TRBJ1-5
V gene: TRBV28
clone size: -
D gene: TRBD1
CDR3 protein: CASSPRTGFNQPQHF
CDR3 DNA: TGTGCCAGCAGTCCCCGGACAGGGTTCAATCAGCCCCAGCATTTT

J gene: TRBJ1-5
V gene: TRBV6-1
clone size: -
D gene: TRBD1
CDR3 protein: CASSETGYSNQPQHF
CDR3 DNA: TGTGCCAGCAGCGAGACAGGGTATAGCAATCAGCCCCAGCATTTT

J gene: TRBJ1-5
V gene: TRBV29-1
clone size: -
D gene: -
CDR3 protein: CSVGRVGQPQHF
CDR3 DNA: TGCAGCGTTGGCAGGGTGGGTCAGCCCCAGCATTTT

J gene: TRBJ2-3
V gene: TRBV29-1
clone size: -
D gene: TRBD1
CDR3 protein: CSVGEGTGTQYF
CDR3 DNA: TGCAGCGTTGGGGAAGGGACAGGGACGCAGTATTTT

J gene: TRBJ2-1
V gene: TRBV6-6
clone size: -
D gene: -
CDR3 protein: CASSPTGRPTYNEQFF
CDR3 DNA: TGTGCCAGCAGTCCCACAGGTCGTCCTACCTACAATGAGCAGTTCTTC

J gene: TRBJ1-4
V gene: TRBV28
clone size: many
D gene: -
CDR3 protein: CASCKQGRQEKLFF
CDR3 DNA: TGTGCCAGCTGTAAACAGGGAAGACAGGAAAAACTGTTTTTT

J gene: TRBJ1-1
V gene: TRBV27
clone size: -
D gene: -
CDR3 protein: CASSLRRVGTAFF
CDR3 DNA: TGTGCCAGCAGTTTAAGGAGGGTAGGTACAGCTTTCTTT

J gene: TRBJ1-1
V gene: TRBV30
clone size: few
D gene: TRBD1
CDR3 protein: CAWSPGQGSTEAFF
CDR3 DNA: TGTGCCTGGAGCCCGGGACAGGGAAGCACTGAAGCTTTCTTT

J gene: TRBJ2-1
V gene: TRBV30
clone size: -
D gene: TRBD2
CDR3 protein: CAWLAGGPYNEQFF
CDR3 DNA: TGTGCCTGGCTAGCGGGAGGGCCCTACAATGAGCAGTTCTTC